Presented here are 13 T cell receptor beta chains from one specimen sequenced in a study of CD8+CD57+ T cells in acquired aplastic anemia. The template used for profiling TCR beta VDJ and CDR3 was genomic DNA. TCRdb independently ran MiXCR on the reads; one entry per CDR3 protein. The sample consists of approximately 170,000 distinct CDR3 sequences, 60% to 70% of them appearing once. Sequenced material: sorted CD4+, CD8+, or CD8+CD57+ T cells (not recorded which) from PBMCs. These receptors were taken from a human donor in good health.

DNA for the CDR3: TGTGCCAGCAGCGTAACAGGGCTCATTGGGGACACTGAAGCTTTCTTT. As protein: CASSVTGLIGDTEAFF. The chain couples TRBV7-9 to TRBJ1-1; D possibly corresponds to TRBD1 (6 bases). There are 16 residues in the CDR3. Germline lookup yields CDR1 SEHNR and CDR2 FQNEAQ (reference sequence). Trimming shortened V by 5 bases and J by 3 bases, and 19 bases separated the two germline ends.

This clonotype was found many times. The chain employs TRBV19 and TRBJ2-6, with D unclear. The germline gives CDR1 LNHDA, CDR2 SQIVND (reference sequence). The CDR3 is made up of 15 amino acids. Trimming left V 2 bases short and J 2 bases short, with 7 bases between. The CDR3 DNA reads as TGTGCCAGTAGTATATCTGGGGCTGGGGCCAACGTCCTGACTTTC. The encoded protein is CASSISGAGANVLTF.

Many counts were recorded for this clonotype. The chain joins TRBV7-9 to TRBJ1-1; TRBD1 might be the D (5 bases). The V end was cut by 6 bases, the J end by 2 bases, with 19 bases between. Per the germline V gene, CDR1 is SEHNR and CDR2 is FQNEAQ (reference sequence). CDR3 length equals 16 residues. CDR3 in DNA: TGTGCCAGCAGGCCCGACAGCGACAAAATTAACACTGAAGCTTTCTTT. This translates into CASRPDSDKINTEAFF. Based on the CDR3 plus reference TRBV7-9 and TRBJ1-1, the full variable domain is DTGVSQNPRHKITKRGQNVTFRCDPISEHNRLYWYRQTLGQGPEFLTYFQNEAQLEKSRLLSDRFSAERPKGSFSTLEIQRTEQGDSAMYLCASRPDSDKINTEAFFGQGTRLTVV.

The gene calls are TRBV5-1 and TRBJ2-5, with D possibly being TRBD1 (6 bases). This CDR3 contains 12 residues. Germline values: CDR1 SGHRS, CDR2 YFSETQ. Between the trimmed V and J ends, which lost 6 bases and 5 bases, there was a span of 11 bases. The CDR3, as DNA: TGCGCCAGCACTCTAGACAGGGAGACCCAGTACTTC. This codes for CASTLDRETQYF.

The rearrangement joins TRBV25-1 to TRBJ1-2; weak D call: TRBD1 (5 bases). Germline values: CDR1 MGHDK, CDR2 SYGVNS. Trimming took off 3 bases at V and 0 bases at J, with 17 bases between the two ends. The CDR3 covers 17 residues. CDR3 residues: CASSDRGVTKANYGYTF. The CDR3 bases are TGTGCCAGCAGTGATAGGGGAGTTACGAAAGCTAACTATGGCTACACCTTC.

The chain joins TRBV7-2 to TRBJ2-4; TRBD2 matches at 7 bases. V trimming: 4 bases; J trimming: 6 bases; junction bases outside the gene matches: 9. The CDR3 spans 15 residues. The V gene's germline CDR1 is SGHTA and CDR2 FQGNSA. The CDR3 DNA is TGTGCCAGCAGCTATGCCAGCGGGAAGGGAAACATTCAGTACTTC. Protein sequence: CASSYASGKGNIQYF.

This clonotype was detected only once. This chain uses TRBV2 with TRBJ1-2; D is unclear. The CDR3 length is 15 residues. Germline values: CDR1 SNHLY, CDR2 FYNNEI. In DNA, the CDR3 is TGTGCAAGAAGTGAAGGCGGTAGAGCTAACTATGGCTACACCTTC. Translated, it gives CARSEGGRANYGYTF.

In the case of this clonotype: The missing conserved phenylalanine or tryptophan at the end of this CDR3 makes a read error likely. The DNA is omitted, as the CDR3 cannot be located on it reliably, and the CDR3 follows TCRdb's listing. The J gene is TRBJ2-7, the V gene TRBV28. The germline V gene encodes CDR1 MDHEN and CDR2 SYDVKM. Counting both end residues, the CDR3 totals 8 amino acids. Here the CDR3 reads CASSLLTP.

The chain couples TRBV2 to TRBJ2-5; no firm D call. The CDR3 consists of 12 residues. V was cut by 0 bases and J by 5 bases, with 4 bases left in between. CDR1 SNHLY and CDR2 FYNNEI come from the germline V gene. CDR3 sequence reads: CASSEALETQYF. In nucleotides, the CDR3 is TGTGCCAGCAGTGAAGCCCTGGAGACCCAGTACTTC.

This clonotype occurred a few times. The V gene is TRBV15, the J gene TRBJ2-1, with 9 bases matching TRBD2. The CDR3 length is 16 residues. Germline loops: CDR1 LNHNV, CDR2 YYDKDF (reference sequence). V lost 0 bases, J lost 5 bases, and 5 bases stayed unmatched. CDR3 coding DNA: TGTGCCACCAGCAGAGATACGTCTAGCGGGAACAATGAGCAGTTCTTC. This sequence encodes CATSRDTSSGNNEQFF.

On this clonotype itself: This likely comes from a read error, as the CDR3 has no conserved phenylalanine or tryptophan at its end. V usage is TRBV2 and J usage is TRBJ2-1; 7 nucleotides line up with TRBD2. V dropped 8 bases and J dropped 3; count of bases not matched to a gene: 10. Per germline, CDR1 SNHLY and CDR2 FYNNEI. The CDR3 runs to 15 residues. In DNA, the CDR3 is TGTGCCAGCGGCTCTACTAGCGTCCTCTACAATGAGCAGTTCCTC. Its translation is CASGSTSVLYNEQFL.

This clonotype was found once. J is TRBJ1-3 and V is TRBV20-1, with D possibly being TRBD1 (5 bases). The CDR3 totals 12 residues. V lost 5 bases to trimming and J lost 4 bases, with 9 bases between them. CDR1 and CDR2 from the germline V gene are DFQATT and SNEGSKA (reference sequence). In DNA, the CDR3 is TGCAGTGCTGGGGGGAACGGAAACACCATATATTTT. Its protein product is CSAGGNGNTIYF.

The chain is built from TRBV5-1 and TRBJ2-1; possibly TRBD1 or TRBD2 for D (5 bases each). The CDR3 spans 15 residues. V lost 0 bases, J lost 3 bases, and 10 bases lay in between. The germline gives CDR1 SGHRS, CDR2 YFSETQ. The CDR3 here is CASSLDGARYNEQFF. CDR3 DNA sequence: TGCGCCAGCAGCTTGGACGGGGCCCGCTACAATGAGCAGTTCTTC.